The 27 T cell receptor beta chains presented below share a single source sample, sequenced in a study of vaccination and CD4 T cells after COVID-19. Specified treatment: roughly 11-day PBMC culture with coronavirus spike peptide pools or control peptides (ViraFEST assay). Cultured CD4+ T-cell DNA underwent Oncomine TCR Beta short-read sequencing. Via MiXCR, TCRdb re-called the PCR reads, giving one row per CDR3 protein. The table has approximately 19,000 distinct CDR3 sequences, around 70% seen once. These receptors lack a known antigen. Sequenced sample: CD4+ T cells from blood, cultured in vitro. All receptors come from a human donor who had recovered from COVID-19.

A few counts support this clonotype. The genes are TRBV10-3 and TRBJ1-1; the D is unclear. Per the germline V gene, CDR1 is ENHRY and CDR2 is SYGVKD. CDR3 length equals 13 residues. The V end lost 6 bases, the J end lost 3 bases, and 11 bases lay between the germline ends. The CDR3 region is CAISQEWDTEAFF. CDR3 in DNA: TGTGCCATCAGCCAAGAGTGGGACACTGAAGCTTTCTTT.

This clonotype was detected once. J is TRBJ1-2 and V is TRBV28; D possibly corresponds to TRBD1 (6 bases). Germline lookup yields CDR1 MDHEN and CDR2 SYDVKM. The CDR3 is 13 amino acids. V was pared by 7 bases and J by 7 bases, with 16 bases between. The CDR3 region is CASNGAGAFGYTF. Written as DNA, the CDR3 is TGTGCCAGCAACGGCGCGGGGGCGTTTGGCTACACCTTC.

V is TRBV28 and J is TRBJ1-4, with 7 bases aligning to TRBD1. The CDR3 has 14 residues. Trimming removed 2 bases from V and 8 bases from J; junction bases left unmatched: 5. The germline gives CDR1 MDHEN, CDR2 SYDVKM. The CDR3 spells CASSLTGQREKLFF. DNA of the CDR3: TGTGCCAGCAGTTTAACGGGACAGAGGGAAAAACTGTTTTTT. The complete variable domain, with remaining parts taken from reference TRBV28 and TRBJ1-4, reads DVKVTQSSRYLVKRTGEKVFLECVQDMDHENMFWYRQDPGLGLRLIYFSYDVKMKEKGDIPEGYSVSREKKERFSLILESASTNQTSMYLCASSLTGQREKLFFGSGTQLSVL.

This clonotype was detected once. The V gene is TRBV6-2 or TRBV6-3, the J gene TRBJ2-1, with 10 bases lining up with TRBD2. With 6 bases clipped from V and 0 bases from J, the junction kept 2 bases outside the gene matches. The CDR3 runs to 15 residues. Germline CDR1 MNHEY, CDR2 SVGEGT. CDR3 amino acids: CASRSGRASYNEQFF. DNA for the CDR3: TGTGCCAGCAGGAGCGGGAGGGCCTCCTACAATGAGCAGTTCTTC.

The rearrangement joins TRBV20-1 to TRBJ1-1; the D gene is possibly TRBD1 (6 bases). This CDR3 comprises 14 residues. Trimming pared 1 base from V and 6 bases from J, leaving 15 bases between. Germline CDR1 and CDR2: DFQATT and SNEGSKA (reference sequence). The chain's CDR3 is CSARGKRGAPEAFF. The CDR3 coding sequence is TGCAGTGCTAGAGGAAAACGGGGGGCCCCTGAAGCTTTCTTT.

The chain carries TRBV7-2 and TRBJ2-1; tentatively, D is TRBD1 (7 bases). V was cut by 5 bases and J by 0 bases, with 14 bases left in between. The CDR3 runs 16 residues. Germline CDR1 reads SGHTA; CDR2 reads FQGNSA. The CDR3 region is CASSRAGTASYNEQFF. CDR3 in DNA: TGTGCCAGCAGCAGGGCGGGGACAGCCTCCTACAATGAGCAGTTCTTC.

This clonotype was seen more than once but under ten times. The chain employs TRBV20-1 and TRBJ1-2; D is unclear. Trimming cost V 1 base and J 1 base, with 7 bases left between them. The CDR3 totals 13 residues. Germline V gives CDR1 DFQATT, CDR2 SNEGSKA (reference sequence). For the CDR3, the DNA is TGCAGTGCTAGAGCGGAGGTTAACTATGGCTACACCTTC. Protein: CSARAEVNYGYTF.

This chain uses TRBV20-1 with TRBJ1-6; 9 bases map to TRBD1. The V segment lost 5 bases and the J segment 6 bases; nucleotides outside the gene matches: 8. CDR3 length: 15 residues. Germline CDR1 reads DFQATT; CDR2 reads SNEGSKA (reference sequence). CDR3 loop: CSALGGDRVNSPLHF. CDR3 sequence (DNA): TGCAGTGCTCTTGGGGGGGACAGGGTTAATTCACCCCTCCACTTT.

This chain's CDR3 is CASSRGQENTEAFF. CDR3 DNA sequence: TGTGCCAGCAGCCGTGGACAGGAGAACACTGAAGCTTTCTTT. This sequence joins TRBV7-6 and TRBJ1-1; 7 bases map to TRBD1. In germline, CDR1 is SGHVS, CDR2 FNYEAQ. The V and J ends lost 5 bases and 1 base, in that order; junction bases with no gene match: 4. This CDR3 is built from 14 residues.

The CDR3 is CAWDHEGRQKLFF. The CDR3 DNA follows: TGTGCCTGGGACCACGAGGGCAGACAAAAACTGTTTTTT. The rearrangement links TRBV30 to TRBJ1-4; D gene unclear. The germline V gene encodes CDR1 GTSNPN and CDR2 SVGIG (reference sequence). V lost 5 bases to trimming and J lost 9 bases, with 16 bases between them. The CDR3 runs to 13 residues.

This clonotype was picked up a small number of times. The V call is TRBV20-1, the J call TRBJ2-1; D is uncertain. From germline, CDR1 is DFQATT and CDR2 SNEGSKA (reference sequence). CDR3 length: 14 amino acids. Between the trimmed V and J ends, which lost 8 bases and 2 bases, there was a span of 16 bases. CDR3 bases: TGCAGTCCACGCCGCCGATCAACCTACAATGAGCAGTTCTTC. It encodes CSPRRRSTYNEQFF.

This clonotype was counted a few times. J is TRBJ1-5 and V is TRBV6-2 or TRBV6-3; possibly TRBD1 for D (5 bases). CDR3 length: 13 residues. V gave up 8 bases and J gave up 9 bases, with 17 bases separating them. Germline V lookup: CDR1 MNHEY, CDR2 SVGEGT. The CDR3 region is CASLGETGAPQHF. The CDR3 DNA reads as TGTGCCAGCCTAGGGGAAACCGGAGCGCCCCAGCATTTT.

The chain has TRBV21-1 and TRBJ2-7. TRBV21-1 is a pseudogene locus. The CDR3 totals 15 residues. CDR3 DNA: TGTGCCAGCAAAATTCGGGTGCAAGGTGTCGACGAGCAGTACTTC. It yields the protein CASKIRVQGVDEQYF.

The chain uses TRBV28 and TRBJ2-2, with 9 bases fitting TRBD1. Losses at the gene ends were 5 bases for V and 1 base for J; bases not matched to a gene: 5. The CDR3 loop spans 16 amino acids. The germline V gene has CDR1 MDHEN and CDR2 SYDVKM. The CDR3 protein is CASSLSTGGNTGELFF. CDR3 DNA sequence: TGTGCCAGCAGTCTGTCGACAGGGGGGAACACCGGGGAGCTGTTTTTT.

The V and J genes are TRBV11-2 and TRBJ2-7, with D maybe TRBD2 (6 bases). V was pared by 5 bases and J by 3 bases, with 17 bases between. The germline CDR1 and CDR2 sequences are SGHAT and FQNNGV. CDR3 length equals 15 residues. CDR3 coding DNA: TGTGCCAGCAGCCGCGGGGCCACGCCGAACTACGAGCAGTACTTC. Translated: CASSRGATPNYEQYF.

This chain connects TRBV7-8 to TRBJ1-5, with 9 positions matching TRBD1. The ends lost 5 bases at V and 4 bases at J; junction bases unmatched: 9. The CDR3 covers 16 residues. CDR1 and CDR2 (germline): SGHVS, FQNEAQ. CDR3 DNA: TGTGCCAGCAGCCGGGACAGGGTGCTCCAGAATCAGCCCCAGCATTTT. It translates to CASSRDRVLQNQPQHF.

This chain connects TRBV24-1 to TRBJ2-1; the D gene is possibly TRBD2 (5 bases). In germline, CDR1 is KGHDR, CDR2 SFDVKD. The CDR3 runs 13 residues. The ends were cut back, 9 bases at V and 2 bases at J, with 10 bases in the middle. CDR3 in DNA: TGTGCCACCGGGAGCGGAGCCTACAATGAGCAGTTCTTC. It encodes CATGSGAYNEQFF.

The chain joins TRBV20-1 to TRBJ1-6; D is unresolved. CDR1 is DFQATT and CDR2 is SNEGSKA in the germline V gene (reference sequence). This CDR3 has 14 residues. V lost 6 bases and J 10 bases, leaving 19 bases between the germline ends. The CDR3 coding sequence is TGCAGTGCCTCCGTTTGGGTATCTAGCTCACCCCTCCACTTT. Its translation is CSASVWVSSSPLHF.

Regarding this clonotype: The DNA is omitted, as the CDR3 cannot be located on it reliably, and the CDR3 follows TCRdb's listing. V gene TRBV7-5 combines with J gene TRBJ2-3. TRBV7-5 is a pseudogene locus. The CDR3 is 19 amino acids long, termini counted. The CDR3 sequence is CISVPETPQTQYGADTQYF.

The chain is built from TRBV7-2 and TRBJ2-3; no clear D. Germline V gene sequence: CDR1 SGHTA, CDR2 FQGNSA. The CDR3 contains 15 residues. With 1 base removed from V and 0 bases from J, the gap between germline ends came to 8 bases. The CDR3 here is CASSLEYLSTDTQYF. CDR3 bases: TGTGCCAGCAGCTTAGAGTACCTAAGCACAGATACGCAGTATTTT.

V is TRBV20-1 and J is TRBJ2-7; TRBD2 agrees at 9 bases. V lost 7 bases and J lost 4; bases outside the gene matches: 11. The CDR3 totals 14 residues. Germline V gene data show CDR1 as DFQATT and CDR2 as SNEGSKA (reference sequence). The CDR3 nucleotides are TGCAGTGTACAGAAGCGGGAGGCCCGATACGAGCAGTACTTC. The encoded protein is CSVQKREARYEQYF.

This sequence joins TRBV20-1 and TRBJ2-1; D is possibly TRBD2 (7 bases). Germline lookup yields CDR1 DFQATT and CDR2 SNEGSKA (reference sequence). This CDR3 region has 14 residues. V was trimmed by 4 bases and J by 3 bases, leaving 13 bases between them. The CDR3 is CSATGGRIYNEQFF. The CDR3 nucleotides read TGCAGTGCTACGGGGGGCCGGATCTACAATGAGCAGTTCTTC.

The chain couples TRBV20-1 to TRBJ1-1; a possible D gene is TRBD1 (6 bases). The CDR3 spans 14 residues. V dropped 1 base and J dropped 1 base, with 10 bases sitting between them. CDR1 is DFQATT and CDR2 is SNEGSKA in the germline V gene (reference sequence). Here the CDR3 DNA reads TGCAGTGCTAGAGGAGAGGGGGGGAACACTGAAGCTTTCTTT. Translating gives CSARGEGGNTEAFF.

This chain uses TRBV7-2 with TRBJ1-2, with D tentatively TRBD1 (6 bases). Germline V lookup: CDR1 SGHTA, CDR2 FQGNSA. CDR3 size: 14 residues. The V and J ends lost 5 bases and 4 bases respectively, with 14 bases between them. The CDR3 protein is CASSPRGGSYGYTF. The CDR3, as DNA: TGTGCCAGCAGCCCGAGGGGGGGCAGCTATGGCTACACCTTC.

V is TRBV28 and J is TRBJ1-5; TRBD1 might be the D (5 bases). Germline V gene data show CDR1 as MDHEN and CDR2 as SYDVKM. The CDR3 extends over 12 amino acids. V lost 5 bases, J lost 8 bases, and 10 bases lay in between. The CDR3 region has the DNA TGTGCCAGCAGTGGGGGACTCAAGCCCCAGCATTTT. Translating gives CASSGGLKPQHF.

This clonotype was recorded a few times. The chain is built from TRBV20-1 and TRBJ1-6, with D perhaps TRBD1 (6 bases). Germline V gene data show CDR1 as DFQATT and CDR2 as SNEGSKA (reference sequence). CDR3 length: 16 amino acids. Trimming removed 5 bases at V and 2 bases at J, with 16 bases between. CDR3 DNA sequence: TGCAGTGCTCGTGCGTTCGGGGGGCCCTATAATTCACCCCTCCACTTT. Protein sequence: CSARAFGGPYNSPLHF.

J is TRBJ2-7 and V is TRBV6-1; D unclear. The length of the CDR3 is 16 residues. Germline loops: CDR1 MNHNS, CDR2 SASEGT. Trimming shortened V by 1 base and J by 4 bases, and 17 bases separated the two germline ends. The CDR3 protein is CASSEGRRANGYEQYF. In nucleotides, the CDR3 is TGTGCCAGCAGTGAAGGAAGAAGGGCCAACGGGTACGAGCAGTACTTC.